The 10 T cell receptor beta chains presented below share a single source sample, sequenced in a study of regulatory T cells in long-lasting Graves disease. Time point: newly diagnosed GD, antithyroid drugs for less than 3 months. TCR sequences were obtained from RNA taken from PBMCs. Construction of the TCR beta libraries employed iRepertoire HTBI primers in conjunction with Arm-PCR of CDR3 regions. TCRdb re-analysed the multiplex PCR reads in MiXCR, keeping a single row per CDR3 protein. This sample has 300,000 to 400,000 distinct CDR3 sequences, with about a sixth found just once. The sample here was peripheral blood mononuclear cells (PBMCs), taken at new diagnosis, from a patient treated with antithyroid drugs. The receptors were sampled from a female donor with Graves disease.

This clonotype occurred many times. This rearrangement joins TRBV10-2 to TRBJ2-3, with D unresolved. V was cut by 10 bases and J by 6 bases, with 14 bases left in between. The CDR3 contains 12 residues. CDR1 and CDR2 (germline): WSHSY, SAAADI. In nucleotides, the CDR3 is TGCGCCATCCGGAGTGATGGGGATACGCAGTATTTT. As protein: CAIRSDGDTQYF.

This clonotype was detected many times. J is TRBJ1-2 and V is TRBV19; 9 bases map to TRBD1. This CDR3 is built from 14 residues. Per the germline V gene, CDR1 is LNHDA and CDR2 is SQIVND (reference sequence). The J segment lost 4 bases and the V segment lost 5 bases, leaving 5 bases of the junction unmatched. CDR3 sequence: CASSQGQGPYGYTF. CDR3 coding DNA: TGTGCCAGTAGTCAGGGACAGGGACCCTATGGCTACACCTTC.

This clonotype came up a few times. This chain connects TRBV20-1 to TRBJ2-7; D is undetermined. Trimming took off 3 bases at V and 2 bases at J, with 8 bases between the two ends. This CDR3 has 12 residues. The germline CDR1 and CDR2 sequences are DFQATT and SNEGSKA (reference sequence). CDR3 in DNA: TGCAGTGCTAGCGGAGTGACCTACGAGCAGTACTTC. This gives the protein CSASGVTYEQYF.

This clonotype was counted only a few times. J is TRBJ1-4 and V is TRBV5-6, with D unresolved. The CDR3 has 14 amino acids. V was cut by 6 bases and J by 0 bases, with 9 bases left in between. The germline gives CDR1 SGHDT, CDR2 YYEEEE. The CDR3 loop reads CASTAGATNEKLFF. In nucleotides, the CDR3 is TGTGCCAGCACCGCAGGAGCAACTAATGAAAAACTGTTTTTT.

V gene TRBV19 combines with J gene TRBJ2-4; TRBD2 aligns across 9 bases. The J segment lost 1 base and the V segment lost 3 bases, leaving 7 bases of the junction unmatched. Looked up from germline, CDR1 is LNHDA and CDR2 is SQIVND (reference sequence). The length of the CDR3 is 17 residues. The CDR3 nucleotides are TGTGCCAGTAGTATCTCCCTAGCGGGATCGGCCAAAAACATTCAGTACTTC. This codes for CASSISLAGSAKNIQYF.

Ten or more counts support this clonotype. V gene TRBV27 combines with J gene TRBJ1-5; D is unresolved. V gave up 5 bases and J gave up 3 bases, with 5 bases separating them. This CDR3 has 12 residues. The germline V gene has CDR1 MNHEY and CDR2 SMNVEV (reference sequence). The CDR3 DNA sequence: TGTGCCAGCAGTCAAAACAATCAGCCCCAGCATTTT. This codes for CASSQNNQPQHF.

This clonotype was observed a handful of times. V is TRBV5-1 and J is TRBJ1-1; D not certain. Looked up from germline, CDR1 is SGHRS and CDR2 is YFSETQ. This CDR3 spans 14 amino acids. The V end lost 2 bases, the J end lost 0 bases, and 8 bases lay between the germline ends. The CDR3 sequence: CASSFSGVNTEAFF. The CDR3 nucleotides read TGCGCCAGCAGCTTTTCCGGGGTGAACACTGAAGCTTTCTTT. The entire variable domain, with the rest obtained from reference TRBV5-1 and TRBJ1-1, is as follows: KAGVTQTPRYLIKTRGQQVTLSCSPISGHRSVSWYQQTPGQGLQFLFEYFSETQRNKGNFPGRFSGRQFSNSRSEMNVSTLELGDSALYLCASSFSGVNTEAFFGQGTRLTVV.

The chain combines TRBV12-5 with TRBJ1-2; D call uncertain. Germline values: CDR1 LGHNT, CDR2 FRNRAP. CDR3 length equals 13 residues. Trimming took off 6 bases at V and 4 bases at J, with 12 bases between the two ends. The CDR3 DNA reads TGTGCTAGTGGGGAGTGGGCCATCTATGGCTACACCTTC. Translation gives CASGEWAIYGYTF.

This chain links TRBV7-9 with TRBJ1-6, with 7 positions matching TRBD1. This CDR3 is 18 amino acids long. V shed 5 bases, J shed 0 bases, and the junction held 10 bases outside the gene matches. Germline CDR1 SEHNR, CDR2 FQNEAQ (reference sequence). Here the CDR3 reads CASSNTARDSSYNSPLHF. As DNA, the CDR3 is TGTGCCAGCAGCAACACAGCCCGGGACAGCTCCTATAATTCACCCCTCCACTTT.

This clonotype was recorded many times. The V call is TRBV19, the J call TRBJ2-5, with a weak D call TRBD1 (6 bases). The CDR3 sequence is 15 residues long. CDR1 and CDR2 (germline): LNHDA, SQIVND (reference sequence). With 5 bases removed from V and 5 bases from J, the gap between germline ends came to 18 bases. The CDR3 sequence is CASSRPAGDLETQYF. As DNA, the CDR3 is TGTGCCAGTAGTCGGCCGGCAGGGGATTTGGAGACCCAGTACTTC.